Listed here are 12 T cell receptor beta chains from one sample, sequenced in a study of blood T cell repertoires in COVID-19. TCRdb's copy holds only in-frame clones and misses some; the assay was immunoSEQ multiplex PCR. The sample shows a few hundred thousand clones, 85% to 90% of them seen only once. The sequenced material came from PBMCs or T cells enriched from blood (not recorded which). The receptor source for this set is a young man who had recovered from COVID-19.

The chain uses TRBV11-3 and TRBJ2-7; 9 bases agree with TRBD2. Germline trimming cut 0 bases from V and 3 bases from J; bases unmatched to any gene: 3. Per germline, CDR1 SGHNT and CDR2 YENEEA. The CDR3 contains 15 residues. The DNA of the CDR3 is TGTGCCAGCAGCTTAGAGAGTAGCGGGGGCTACGAGCAGTACTTC. Translating gives CASSLESSGGYEQYF.

The chain links TRBV10-2 to TRBJ2-3; TRBD2 might be the D (6 bases). This CDR3 is built from 16 residues. CDR1 and CDR2 from the germline V gene are WSHSY and SAAADI. V was pared by 3 bases and J by 7 bases, with 20 bases between. The CDR3 here is CASSDSGRPRLNTQYF. In nucleotides, the CDR3 is TGCGCCAGCAGTGATTCGGGGAGGCCCCGCCTCAATACGCAGTATTTT.

This rearrangement joins TRBV28 to TRBJ1-5; tentative D call: TRBD1 (5 bases). Trimming cost V 4 bases and J 3 bases, with 10 bases left between them. This CDR3 has 14 residues. Per the germline V gene, CDR1 is MDHEN and CDR2 is SYDVKM. The CDR3 DNA reads as TGTGCCAGCAGTTGGGACTTTTCCAATCAGCCCCAGCATTTT. As protein: CASSWDFSNQPQHF.

The V and J genes are TRBV27 and TRBJ1-6; D might be TRBD1 (5 bases). CDR1 MNHEY and CDR2 SMNVEV come from the germline V gene (reference sequence). This CDR3 has 14 residues. V was trimmed by 4 bases and J by 6 bases, leaving 10 bases between them. The DNA of the CDR3 is TGTGCCAGCAGTTCGACAGCGATTAATTCACCCCTCCACTTT. It specifies CASSSTAINSPLHF.

The rearrangement links TRBV12-3 or TRBV12-4 to TRBJ1-1, with D possibly TRBD1 on 5 matching bases. Trimming cost V 2 bases and J 8 bases, with 9 bases left between them. The CDR3 sequence is 12 residues long. CDR3 in DNA: TGTGCCAGCAGTTTACATGGGGCAGAAGCTTTCTTT. Encoded protein: CASSLHGAEAFF.

The V and J genes are TRBV15 and TRBJ2-1; weak D call: TRBD2 (6 bases). Trimming removed 0 bases from V and 6 bases from J, with 9 bases in between. CDR1 is LNHNV, CDR2 YYDKDF, per germline (reference sequence). This CDR3 spans 14 amino acids. The CDR3 DNA reads as TGTGCCACCAGCAGAGATGGGGGGTCCAATGAGCAGTTCTTC. Its protein product is CATSRDGGSNEQFF.

V gene TRBV2 combines with J gene TRBJ2-3, with TRBD2 matching over 11 bases. Germline assignment: CDR1 SNHLY and CDR2 FYNNEI. The CDR3 sequence is 19 residues long. The V gene end was trimmed by 2 bases and the J gene end by 2 bases; junction bases not matched to a gene: 12. The CDR3 loop reads CASSEIPQTSGVTTDTQYF. CDR3 in DNA: TGTGCCAGCAGTGAAATCCCCCAGACTAGCGGGGTGACCACAGATACGCAGTATTTT. The full variable domain, in which reference TRBV2 and TRBJ2-3 provide the parts outside the CDR3, is EPEVTQTPSHQVTQMGQEVILRCVPISNHLYFYWYRQILGQKVEFLVSFYNNEISEKSEIFDDQFSVERPDGSNFTLKIRSTKLEDSAMYFCASSEIPQTSGVTTDTQYFGPGTRLTVL.

This clone was counted a few times. The V call is TRBV5-6, the J call TRBJ1-5; possible D gene TRBD1, 6 bases. This CDR3 is built from 14 residues. The germline V gene has CDR1 SGHDT and CDR2 YYEEEE. Deletions cut 2 bases from V and 4 bases from J, with 10 bases between. CDR3 sequence: CASSFGGVNQPQHF. DNA of the CDR3: TGTGCCAGCAGCTTTGGGGGCGTTAATCAGCCCCAGCATTTT. The whole variable domain, remainder taken from reference TRBV5-6 and TRBJ1-5, is DAGVTQSPTHLIKTRGQQVTLRCSPKSGHDTVSWYQQALGQGPQFIFQYYEEEERQRGNFPDRFSGHQFPNYSSELNVNALLLGDSALYLCASSFGGVNQPQHFGDGTRLSIL.

This clone was seen a single time. The rearrangement links TRBV6-6 to TRBJ1-5; TRBD1 matches 9 bases. V trimming: 2 bases; J trimming: 6 bases; junction bases outside the gene matches: 5. The germline V gene has CDR1 MNHNY and CDR2 SVGAGI (reference sequence). This CDR3 comprises 15 residues. Here the CDR3 DNA reads TGTGCCAGCAGTTACGGGACAGGGAAGGTTCAGCCCCAGCATTTT. As protein: CASSYGTGKVQPQHF.

V is TRBV5-1 and J is TRBJ2-1, with 10 bases aligning to TRBD1. The CDR3 has 14 residues. V dropped 2 bases and J dropped 7; count of bases not matched to a gene: 3. Per germline, CDR1 SGHRS and CDR2 YFSETQ. The CDR3 sequence is CASSFRTGGNEQFF. The CDR3 DNA is TGCGCCAGCAGCTTCCGGACAGGGGGTAATGAGCAGTTCTTC.

The table lists this clone with a count of one. The chain recombines TRBV7-2 with TRBJ2-7, with 8 bases aligning to TRBD1. This CDR3 has 14 amino acids. With V trimmed by 0 bases and J by 5 bases, 3 bases remained unmatched. Germline V CDR1 and CDR2: SGHTA, FQGNSA. The CDR3 DNA reads as TGTGCCAGCAGCTTAGCGACAGGGGATCACGAGCAGTACTTC. Protein product: CASSLATGDHEQYF.

The rearrangement links TRBV7-9 to TRBJ1-4; D not certain. Looked up from germline, CDR1 is SEHNR and CDR2 is FQNEAQ (reference sequence). CDR3 size: 14 residues. Trimming pared 3 bases from V and 4 bases from J, leaving 9 bases between. CDR3 loop: CASSFRQNNEKLFF. The CDR3 DNA reads as TGTGCCAGCAGCTTTCGTCAGAATAATGAAAAACTGTTTTTT.